These 16 T cell receptor beta chains came from one sample sequenced in a study of T cell responses to AZD1222 COVID-19 vaccine (dated by TCRdb to 2020 to 2023). The time point label on this specimen signifies: about 28 days (+/-7) after the second vaccine dose. Receptors were amplified or captured by the immunoSEQ multiplex PCR assay. The table comes from immuneACCESS by way of TCRdb, which keeps in-frame sequences with V and J called. Part of the clones is missing from these tables; in studies checked, under half for an unresolved V gene and the rest for unknown reasons. The sample table holds about 81,000 clones, of which roughly 88% were seen once. The ten top clones hold 3.4% of the sample. The starting material was peripheral blood, obtained 28 days after the second AZD1222 dose. These receptors came from an adult who received the AZD1222 COVID-19 vaccine.

This clone was found once. The rearrangement joins TRBV7-2 to TRBJ1-4; no clear D gene. CDR1 SGHTA and CDR2 FQGNSA come from the germline V gene. Deletions cut 6 bases from V and 3 bases from J, with 14 bases between. The CDR3 extends over 15 amino acids. CDR3 nucleotides: TGTGCCAGCAGTCCTACGTCAGGTGCTAATGAAAAACTGTTTTTT. Protein product: CASSPTSGANEKLFF.

The chain has TRBV15 and TRBJ1-1; no firm D call. Germline V gives CDR1 LNHNV, CDR2 YYDKDF (reference sequence). The CDR3 spans 14 residues. The V and J ends lost 5 bases and 1 base respectively, with 11 bases between them. CDR3 nucleotide sequence: TGTGCCACCAGCTATTCTGACGGGAACACTGAAGCTTTCTTT. This translates into CATSYSDGNTEAFF. The complete variable domain, with remaining parts taken from reference TRBV15 and TRBJ1-1, reads DAMVIQNPRYQVTQFGKPVTLSCSQTLNHNVMYWYQQKSSQAPKLLFHYYDKDFNNEADTPDNFQSRRPNTSFCFLDIRSPGLGDTAMYLCATSYSDGNTEAFFGQGTRLTVV.

The chain links TRBV4-1 to TRBJ2-4; the D is unclear. Germline V lookup: CDR1 MGHRA, CDR2 YSYEKL. The CDR3 has 15 amino acids. Trimming pared 7 bases from V and 1 base from J, leaving 14 bases between. CDR3 sequence reads: CASTAGPLAKNIQYF. As DNA, the CDR3 is TGCGCCAGCACGGCTGGACCCCTTGCCAAAAACATTCAGTACTTC.

This CDR3 reads CASSLNGGDGYTF. CDR3 coding DNA: TGCGCCAGCAGCTTGAATGGGGGCGATGGCTACACCTTC. The rearrangement uses TRBV5-1 and TRBJ1-2; a weak D match, TRBD1 (6 bases). Germline CDR1 reads SGHRS; CDR2 reads YFSETQ. Trimming left V 1 base short and J 6 bases short, with 10 bases between. This CDR3 spans 13 amino acids.

This sequence joins TRBV11-1 and TRBJ2-3; D might be TRBD1 or TRBD2, each matching 5 bases. Germline CDR1 and CDR2: SGHAT and FQDESV (reference sequence). Deletions cut 2 bases from V and 2 bases from J, with 11 bases between. The CDR3 runs to 15 residues. CDR3 sequence (DNA): TGTGCCAGCAGCTTACAGCCCGGGGCCACAGATACGCAGTATTTT. It specifies CASSLQPGATDTQYF.

The V and J genes are TRBV5-1 and TRBJ1-2, with D possibly matching TRBD1 (5 bases). The CDR3 covers 14 residues. Trimming removed 3 bases from V and 4 bases from J, with 13 bases in between. Germline V gene data show CDR1 as SGHRS and CDR2 as YFSETQ. CDR3 residues: CASSSETVPYGYTF. The CDR3 DNA is TGCGCCAGCAGCTCGGAGACAGTTCCCTATGGCTACACCTTC.

The chain carries TRBV2 and TRBJ1-6; D gene unclear. V dropped 4 bases and J dropped 0 bases, with 10 bases sitting between them. This CDR3 is built from 16 residues. Germline V gene data show CDR1 as SNHLY and CDR2 as FYNNEI. The CDR3 DNA follows: TGTGCCAGCAGTGCGGCAGTCAGCTCCTATAATTCACCCCTCCACTTT. Protein sequence: CASSAAVSSYNSPLHF.

The chain couples TRBV11-3 to TRBJ2-3; D is perhaps TRBD2 (5 bases). CDR3 length: 13 residues. Trimming removed 5 bases from V and 2 bases from J, with 8 bases in between. Germline values: CDR1 SGHNT, CDR2 YENEEA. The CDR3 loop reads CASSRGDTDTQYF. CDR3 nucleotide sequence: TGTGCCAGCAGCCGGGGTGACACAGATACGCAGTATTTT.

The chain combines TRBV5-1 with TRBJ1-4; the D is unclear. V dropped 4 bases and J dropped 0 bases, with 13 bases sitting between them. Germline V gene data show CDR1 as SGHRS and CDR2 as YFSETQ. The CDR3 extends over 16 amino acids. CDR3 sequence (DNA): TGCGCCAGCAGCCCGGGCCTCGTTGCAACTAATGAAAAACTGTTTTTT. Translation gives CASSPGLVATNEKLFF.

The V call is TRBV2, the J call TRBJ2-3; 7 nucleotides match TRBD1. From germline, CDR1 is SNHLY and CDR2 FYNNEI. V trimming: 6 bases; J trimming: 0 bases; junction bases outside the gene matches: 3. CDR3 length: 14 residues. CDR3 amino acids: CASRGDRSTDTQYF. The CDR3 DNA is TGTGCCAGCAGGGGGGACAGAAGCACAGATACGCAGTATTTT.

V and J are TRBV6-5 and TRBJ1-1, with D perhaps TRBD1 (6 bases). V lost 6 bases to trimming and J lost 3 bases, with 17 bases between them. The CDR3 has 15 residues. The germline CDR1 and CDR2 sequences are MNHEY and SVGAGI. The CDR3 DNA reads as TGTGCCAGCAGAGGGCTCCAGGGGAGTGACACTGAAGCTTTCTTT. This sequence encodes CASRGLQGSDTEAFF.

CDR3 region: CASSDSGGQETQYF. The CDR3 DNA reads as TGTGCCAGCAGCGACTCAGGGGGCCAAGAGACCCAGTACTTC. The V gene is TRBV2, the J gene TRBJ2-5, with 7 positions matching TRBD1. The junction had 5 bases not matched to a gene; V was cut back by 6 bases and J by 1 base. The CDR3 contains 14 residues. The germline gives CDR1 SNHLY, CDR2 FYNNEI. Drawing the rest from reference TRBV2 and TRBJ2-5, the complete variable domain is EPEVTQTPSHQVTQMGQEVILRCVPISNHLYFYWYRQILGQKVEFLVSFYNNEISEKSEIFDDQFSVERPDGSNFTLKIRSTKLEDSAMYFCASSDSGGQETQYFGPGTRLLVL.

The J gene is TRBJ2-3, the V gene TRBV7-6, with 7 bases matching TRBD2. CDR3 length: 16 amino acids. V shed 2 bases and J 4 bases; nucleotides not matched to a gene: 9. The germline V gene has CDR1 SGHVS and CDR2 FNYEAQ. CDR3 loop: CASSLNLGRGADTQYF. In nucleotides, the CDR3 is TGTGCCAGCAGCTTAAATTTAGGTCGGGGGGCAGATACGCAGTATTTT.

This sequence joins TRBV2 and TRBJ1-6; 7 bases agree with TRBD1. This CDR3 spans 15 amino acids. CDR1 is SNHLY, CDR2 FYNNEI, per germline. Trimming took 3 bases from V and 7 from J; bases not matched to a gene: 6. DNA for the CDR3: TGTGCCAGCAGTGATTTGGGCAGGGGGAATTCACCCCTCCACTTT. Translating it yields CASSDLGRGNSPLHF.

The rearrangement uses TRBV4-2 and TRBJ2-7; 12 bases match TRBD2. CDR1 and CDR2 (germline): LGHNA, YNFKEQ. Trimming at V came to 0 bases and at J to 3 bases, leaving 6 bases not matched to a gene. The CDR3 sequence is 17 residues long. The CDR3 DNA reads TGTGCCAGCAGCCAAGATCCTAGCGGGAGGGAGGGCTACGAGCAGTACTTC. Translation gives CASSQDPSGREGYEQYF.

This clone was counted only a few times. The genes are TRBV6-5 and TRBJ2-2; 8 bases match TRBD1. V trimming: 7 bases; J trimming: 6 bases; junction bases outside the gene matches: 10. The CDR3 is 15 amino acids. The germline V gene encodes CDR1 MNHEY and CDR2 SVGAGI. The CDR3 reads CASKVVQGASGELFF. The CDR3 nucleotides read TGTGCCAGCAAAGTGGTGCAGGGGGCCTCCGGGGAGCTGTTTTTT.